Each of the 8 T cell receptor beta chains below was sequenced from the same sample in a study of early T cells in non-severe SARS-CoV-2 infection. TCRdb re-called the 5' RACE reads through MiXCR, storing one row per CDR3 protein. The sample has approximately 41,000 distinct CDR3 sequences; around 4.6% are singletons. Sequenced sample: whole blood. These receptors all come from an adult who was a healthcare worker with PCR-confirmed SARS-CoV-2 infection or an uninfected control (not recorded which).

This clonotype has at least ten counts. CDR3 residues: CASSPGTRADTQYF. CDR3 DNA sequence: TGTGCCAGCAGCCCAGGGACCCGGGCAGATACGCAGTATTTT. The chain recombines TRBV12-3 or TRBV12-4 with TRBJ2-3; D is perhaps TRBD1 or TRBD2 (5 bases each). The CDR3 has 14 amino acids. V dropped 6 bases and J dropped 4 bases, with 14 bases sitting between them.

This clonotype was observed a few times. V gene TRBV5-1 combines with J gene TRBJ2-7, with D possibly being TRBD1 or TRBD2 (5 bases each). The germline CDR1 and CDR2 sequences are SGHRS and YFSETQ. The CDR3 totals 14 residues. V was cut by 2 bases and J by 2 bases, with 11 bases left in between. CDR3 residues: CASSFGTETYEQYF. The CDR3 DNA reads as TGCGCCAGCAGCTTCGGGACGGAGACCTACGAGCAGTACTTC.

This clonotype was observed at least ten times. CDR3 nucleotide sequence: TGTGCCAGCAGCTTAGAGGGGGGTTCACCCCTCCACTTT. Amino acid sequence: CASSLEGGSPLHF. The chain uses TRBV7-9 and TRBJ1-6; weak D call: TRBD1 (6 bases). The CDR3 has 13 amino acids. The V gene's germline CDR1 is SEHNR and CDR2 FQNEAQ (reference sequence). Trimming pared 1 base from V and 9 bases from J, leaving 7 bases between. Combining the CDR3 with reference TRBV7-9 and TRBJ1-6 gives the whole variable domain DTGVSQNPRHKITKRGQNVTFRCDPISEHNRLYWYRQTLGQGPEFLTYFQNEAQLEKSRLLSDRFSAERPKGSFSTLEIQRTEQGDSAMYLCASSLEGGSPLHFGNGTRLTVT.

This clonotype was detected ten times or more. This sequence joins TRBV20-1 and TRBJ2-7, with D uncertain. CDR1 and CDR2 from the germline V gene are DFQATT and SNEGSKA (reference sequence). V lost 0 bases to trimming and J lost 0 bases, with 6 bases between them. The CDR3 has 13 residues. For the CDR3, the DNA is TGCAGTGCTAGAGATAAAAGCTCCTACGAGCAGTACTTC. Protein product: CSARDKSSYEQYF.

This clonotype was counted only a few times. The rearrangement joins TRBV5-1 to TRBJ2-5; 9 bases fit TRBD1. The CDR3 totals 14 residues. V lost 4 bases and J lost 4; bases outside the gene matches: 5. Germline V gene sequence: CDR1 SGHRS, CDR2 YFSETQ. The chain's CDR3 is CASSLQGAGETQYF. The CDR3 bases are TGCGCCAGCAGCCTACAGGGGGCAGGAGAGACCCAGTACTTC. The entire variable domain, with the rest obtained from reference TRBV5-1 and TRBJ2-5, is as follows: KAGVTQTPRYLIKTRGQQVTLSCSPISGHRSVSWYQQTPGQGLQFLFEYFSETQRNKGNFPGRFSGRQFSNSRSEMNVSTLELGDSALYLCASSLQGAGETQYFGPGTRLLVL.

This clonotype was counted a few times. The chain links TRBV27 to TRBJ1-6, with D tentatively TRBD1 (6 bases). With 4 bases removed from V and 8 bases from J, the gap between germline ends came to 9 bases. The CDR3 runs to 13 residues. Looked up from germline, CDR1 is MNHEY and CDR2 is SMNVEV (reference sequence). This CDR3 reads CASSWRGDSPLHF. The CDR3 coding sequence is TGTGCCAGCAGTTGGAGGGGGGATTCACCCCTCCACTTT.

This clonotype has at least ten counts. The rearrangement uses TRBV5-1 and TRBJ1-4, with a possible D match to TRBD1 (6 bases). V was trimmed by 1 base and J by 13 bases, leaving 17 bases between them. This CDR3 comprises 14 residues. The V gene's germline CDR1 is SGHRS and CDR2 YFSETQ. DNA for the CDR3: TGCGCCAGCAGCTTGCATGTTCAGGGGAAGAGACTGTTTTTT. It codes for CASSLHVQGKRLFF.

The sample holds a few counts of this clonotype. The chain links TRBV4-1 to TRBJ2-3, with 9 bases aligning to TRBD2. J gave up 4 bases and V 0 bases, and 8 bases lay outside the gene matches. Germline V CDR1 and CDR2: MGHRA, YSYEKL. CDR3 length: 17 residues. The CDR3 DNA reads TGCGCCAGCAGCCAAGAACTAGCGGGCCGACCTGCAGATACGCAGTATTTT. Protein sequence: CASSQELAGRPADTQYF.